The 8 T cell receptor beta chains below all came from one sample that was sequenced in a study of shared clonotypes between healthy human individuals. The protocol was immunoSEQ multiplex PCR, while the TCRdb copy is restricted to in-frame clones and leaves out a portion. The sample has 640,000 or so clones; about 78% are singletons. The sequencing sample was made of memory CD4+ T cells sorted from blood. As for subset: CD45RA-negative fraction. Receptor source: a woman aged 25-40 years in good health.

CDR3: CASSVGIGKYNEQFF. Written as DNA, the CDR3 is TGTGCCAGCAGCGTTGGTATAGGAAAATACAATGAGCAGTTCTTC. The gene calls are TRBV9 and TRBJ2-1; D ambiguous. The CDR3 extends over 15 amino acids. The V end lost 2 bases, the J end lost 4 bases, and 13 bases lay between the germline ends. The germline V gene has CDR1 SGDLS and CDR2 YYNGEE.

The rearrangement joins TRBV10-3 to TRBJ1-2; 7 bases match TRBD1. This CDR3 is 12 amino acids long. V was pared by 10 bases and J by 2 bases, with 4 bases of the junction left unmatched. Germline lookup yields CDR1 ENHRY and CDR2 SYGVKD. As DNA, the CDR3 is TGTGCCAACCGGGACAGCAACTATGGCTACACCTTC. Encoded protein: CANRDSNYGYTF.

Concerning this clone: This may stem from a read error, because a much larger clone lies one nucleotide away. The same CDR3 also results from other DNA sequences found in this sample. J is TRBJ1-5 and V is TRBV2; 9 bases align to TRBD1. The CDR3 is 14 residues long. Germline loops: CDR1 SNHLY, CDR2 FYNNEI. The trim removed 3 bases at V and 4 bases at J, leaving 1 base unmatched. The CDR3 sequence is CASSEGTGNQPQHF. CDR3 in DNA: TGTGCCAGCAGTGAGGGGACAGGGAATCAGCCCCAGCATTTT. Filled out from reference TRBV2 and TRBJ1-5, the complete variable domain reads EPEVTQTPSHQVTQMGQEVILRCVPISNHLYFYWYRQILGQKVEFLVSFYNNEISEKSEIFDDQFSVERPDGSNFTLKIRSTKLEDSAMYFCASSEGTGNQPQHFGDGTRLSIL.

The rearrangement links TRBV29-1 to TRBJ1-5; no reliable D call. The V end lost 6 bases, the J end lost 2 bases, and 11 bases lay between the germline ends. The CDR3 sequence is 13 residues long. Germline lookup yields CDR1 SQVTM and CDR2 ANQGSEA. The CDR3 sequence is CSVASGGNQPQHF. In DNA form, the CDR3 reads TGCAGCGTCGCCTCTGGGGGCAATCAGCCCCAGCATTTT.

The chain employs TRBV4-1 and TRBJ2-7; D ambiguous. CDR3 length equals 13 residues. Germline V gene sequence: CDR1 MGHRA, CDR2 YSYEKL. The V end lost 1 base, the J end lost 4 bases, and 8 bases lay between the germline ends. The CDR3 DNA is TGCGCCAGCAGCCAAGGGACGCAATACGAGCAGTACTTC. It translates to CASSQGTQYEQYF.

The chain has TRBV18 and TRBJ2-2, with 8 bases that match TRBD2. The CDR3 is 17 residues long. Trimming took 6 bases from V and 1 from J; bases not matched to a gene: 10. CDR1 is KGHSH and CDR2 is LQKENI in the germline V gene. The CDR3 is CASSNYGSGRNTGELFF. In DNA form, the CDR3 reads TGTGCCAGCTCCAACTACGGGAGCGGGAGGAACACCGGGGAGCTGTTTTTT.

This chain joins TRBV5-1 and TRBJ2-3, with D uncertain. The germline gives CDR1 SGHRS, CDR2 YFSETQ. Trimming shortened V by 0 bases and J by 2 bases, and 13 bases separated the two germline ends. The length of the CDR3 is 16 residues. This CDR3 is CASSLESSTYTDTQYF. As DNA, the CDR3 is TGCGCCAGCAGCTTGGAATCATCAACCTACACAGATACGCAGTATTTT. The full variable domain, completed using reference TRBV5-1 and TRBJ2-3, is KAGVTQTPRYLIKTRGQQVTLSCSPISGHRSVSWYQQTPGQGLQFLFEYFSETQRNKGNFPGRFSGRQFSNSRSEMNVSTLELGDSALYLCASSLESSTYTDTQYFGPGTRLTVL.

The rearrangement joins TRBV5-5 to TRBJ2-5, with unresolved D. Germline lookup yields CDR1 SGHKS and CDR2 YYEKEE (reference sequence). V was shortened by 2 bases and J by 1 base, with 9 bases between the two germline ends. The CDR3 totals 14 residues. CDR3 protein: CASSFGNFQETQYF. In nucleotides, the CDR3 is TGTGCCAGCAGCTTTGGAAACTTCCAAGAGACCCAGTACTTC.